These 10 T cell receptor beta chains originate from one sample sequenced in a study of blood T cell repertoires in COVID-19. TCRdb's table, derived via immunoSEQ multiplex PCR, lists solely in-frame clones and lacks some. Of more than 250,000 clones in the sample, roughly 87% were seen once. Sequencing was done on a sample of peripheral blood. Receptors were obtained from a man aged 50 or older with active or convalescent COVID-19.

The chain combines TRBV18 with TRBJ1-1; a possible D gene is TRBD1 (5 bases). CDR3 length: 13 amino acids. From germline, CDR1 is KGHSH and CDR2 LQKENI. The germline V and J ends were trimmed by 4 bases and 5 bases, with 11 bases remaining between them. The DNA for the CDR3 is TGTGCCAGCTCACAAGGGGAAAGAACTGAAGCTTTCTTT. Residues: CASSQGERTEAFF.

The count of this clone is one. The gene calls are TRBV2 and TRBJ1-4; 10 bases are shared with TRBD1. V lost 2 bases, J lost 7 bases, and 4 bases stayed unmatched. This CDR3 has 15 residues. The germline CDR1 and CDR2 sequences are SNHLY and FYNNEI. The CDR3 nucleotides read TGTGCCAGCAGTGAACAGGACAGGGGGGGTGAAAAACTGTTTTTT. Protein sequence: CASSEQDRGGEKLFF.

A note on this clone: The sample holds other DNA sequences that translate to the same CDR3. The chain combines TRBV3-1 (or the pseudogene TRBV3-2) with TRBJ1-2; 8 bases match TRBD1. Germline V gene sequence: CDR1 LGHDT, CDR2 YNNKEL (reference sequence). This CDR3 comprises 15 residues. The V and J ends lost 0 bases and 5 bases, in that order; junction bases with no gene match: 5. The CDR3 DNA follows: TGTGCCAGCAGCCAAGAGCCCGGACAGGGTTATGGCTACACCTTC. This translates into CASSQEPGQGYGYTF.

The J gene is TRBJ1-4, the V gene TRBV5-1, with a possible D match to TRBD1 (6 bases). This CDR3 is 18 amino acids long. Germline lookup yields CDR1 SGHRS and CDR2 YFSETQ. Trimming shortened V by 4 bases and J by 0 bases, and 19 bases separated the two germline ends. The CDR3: CASSVQGGGHATNEKLFF. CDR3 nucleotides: TGCGCCAGCAGCGTGCAGGGAGGGGGTCATGCAACTAATGAAAAACTGTTTTTT. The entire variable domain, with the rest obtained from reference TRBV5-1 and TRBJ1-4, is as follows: KAGVTQTPRYLIKTRGQQVTLSCSPISGHRSVSWYQQTPGQGLQFLFEYFSETQRNKGNFPGRFSGRQFSNSRSEMNVSTLELGDSALYLCASSVQGGGHATNEKLFFGSGTQLSVL.

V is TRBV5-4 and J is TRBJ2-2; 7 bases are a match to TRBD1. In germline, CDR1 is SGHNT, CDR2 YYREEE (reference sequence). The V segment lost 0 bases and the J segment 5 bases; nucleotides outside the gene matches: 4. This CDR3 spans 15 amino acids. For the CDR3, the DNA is TGTGCCAGCAGCTTGGGACAGGGAAATACCGGGGAGCTGTTTTTT. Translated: CASSLGQGNTGELFF.

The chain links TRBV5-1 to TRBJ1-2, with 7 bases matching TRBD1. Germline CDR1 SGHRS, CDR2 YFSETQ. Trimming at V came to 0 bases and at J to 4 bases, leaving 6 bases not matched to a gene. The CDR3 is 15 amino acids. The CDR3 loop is CASSLDATGSYGYTF. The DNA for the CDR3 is TGCGCCAGCAGCTTGGACGCGACAGGGTCCTATGGCTACACCTTC.

This chain's CDR3 is CASAEGRSYEQYF. CDR3 DNA: TGTGCCAGCGCGGAGGGCCGGTCCTACGAGCAGTACTTC. This chain joins TRBV27 and TRBJ2-7; the D gene is possibly TRBD2 (6 bases). The germline gives CDR1 MNHEY, CDR2 SMNVEV (reference sequence). This CDR3 spans 13 amino acids. V lost 8 bases and J 1 base, leaving 12 bases between the germline ends.

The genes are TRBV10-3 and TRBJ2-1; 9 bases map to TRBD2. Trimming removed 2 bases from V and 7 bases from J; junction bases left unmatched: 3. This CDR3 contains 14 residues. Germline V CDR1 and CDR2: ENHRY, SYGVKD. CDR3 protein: CAISEAGGNNEQFF. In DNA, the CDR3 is TGTGCCATCAGTGAGGCGGGGGGGAATAATGAGCAGTTCTTC.

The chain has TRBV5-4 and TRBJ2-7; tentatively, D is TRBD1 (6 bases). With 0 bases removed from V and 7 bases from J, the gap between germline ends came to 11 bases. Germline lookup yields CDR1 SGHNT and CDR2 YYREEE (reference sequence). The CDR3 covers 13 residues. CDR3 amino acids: CASSLVGAREQYF. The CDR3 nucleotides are TGTGCCAGCAGCTTGGTGGGGGCGCGGGAGCAGTACTTC.

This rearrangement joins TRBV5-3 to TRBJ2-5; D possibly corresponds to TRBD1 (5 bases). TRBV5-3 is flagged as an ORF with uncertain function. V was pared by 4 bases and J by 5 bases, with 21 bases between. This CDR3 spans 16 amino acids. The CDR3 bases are TGTGCCAGAAGCCCTCGACGGCAGGGTAATATCGAGACCCAGTACTTC. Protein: CARSPRRQGNIETQYF.